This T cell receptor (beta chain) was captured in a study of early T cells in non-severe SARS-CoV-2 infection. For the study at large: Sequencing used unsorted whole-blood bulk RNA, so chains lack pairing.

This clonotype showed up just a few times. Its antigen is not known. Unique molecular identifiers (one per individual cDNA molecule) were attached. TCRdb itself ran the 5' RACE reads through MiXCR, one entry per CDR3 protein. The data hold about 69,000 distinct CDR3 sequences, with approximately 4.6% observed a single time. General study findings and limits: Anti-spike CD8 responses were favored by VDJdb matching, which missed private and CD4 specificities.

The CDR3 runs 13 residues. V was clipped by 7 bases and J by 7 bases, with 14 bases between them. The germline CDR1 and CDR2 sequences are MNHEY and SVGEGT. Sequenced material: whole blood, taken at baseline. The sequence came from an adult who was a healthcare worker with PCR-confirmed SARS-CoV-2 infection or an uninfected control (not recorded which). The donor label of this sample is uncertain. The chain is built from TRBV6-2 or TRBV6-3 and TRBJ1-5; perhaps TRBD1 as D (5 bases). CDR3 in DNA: TGTGCCAGCAACCAGGGCATCAGACAGCCCCAGCATTTT. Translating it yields CASNQGIRQPQHF.